The T cell receptor (beta chain) described here comes from a study of graft-versus-host responses after intestinal transplantation. Study background: All of the recipients had induction that used anti-thymocyte globulin, then tacrolimus and steroids for about 3 years.

Plating combined around 200,000 CFSE-labeled responder cells with around 200,000 irradiated, violet-dye-labeled stimulator cells. General study points: Researchers found peak circulating GvH clone levels linked to early post-transplant HvG declines.

This CDR3 spans 15 amino acids. Germline V gene lookup returns CDR1 WNHNN and CDR2 SYGVQD (reference sequence). J gave up 5 bases and V 6 bases, and 12 bases lay outside the gene matches. TCRdb's table, derived via immunoSEQ multiplex PCR, lists solely in-frame clones and lacks some. Altogether about 21,000 clones are present, 50% to 65% being singletons, with the ten largest covering just over 1%. The clonotype originates from a human patient who received an intestinal transplant. J is TRBJ2-7 and V is TRBV10-1; 8 bases fit TRBD2. The sequencing here drew on alloreactive CD4+ T cells from a mixed lymphocyte reaction culture, taken before intestinal transplant. The subset is: CFSE-low proliferating T cells sorted from roughly 6-day pre-transplant mixed lymphocyte reaction (GvH or HvG direction). The CDR3 is CASSSSGGSSDEQYF. As DNA, the CDR3 is TGCGCCAGCAGCAGCTCGGGGGGGTCTTCGGACGAGCAGTACTTC.